Listed here are 27 T cell receptor beta chains from one sample, sequenced in a study of shared clonotypes between healthy human individuals. Profiled with immunoSEQ multiplex PCR; TCRdb holds only in-frame clones, not every one. The sample shows 2 million to 2.5 million clones, 93% of them seen only once. Sequencing was performed on naive CD4+ T cells from PBMCs. Indicated subset: CD45RA+ positively selected. The receptors come from a man aged 18 to 29 in good health. Some clones in this sample may be carry-over from other donors' samples.

The rearrangement joins TRBV15 to TRBJ2-7, with D hard to call. CDR3 length: 16 amino acids. V gave up 0 bases and J gave up 2 bases, with 14 bases separating them. The germline V gene encodes CDR1 LNHNV and CDR2 YYDKDF (reference sequence). CDR3 coding DNA: TGTGCCACCAGCAGAGACCCAACCCCTGGGGCCTACGAGCAGTACTTC. Translation gives CATSRDPTPGAYEQYF.

The chain carries TRBV4-3 and TRBJ2-7; TRBD2 matches at 13 bases. The CDR3 has 15 amino acids. The junction had 3 bases not matched to a gene; V was cut back by 2 bases and J by 5 bases. CDR1 and CDR2 from the germline V gene are LGHNA and YSLEER. This CDR3 is CASSQRLAGGDEQYF. For the CDR3, the DNA is TGCGCCAGCAGCCAAAGACTAGCGGGAGGCGACGAGCAGTACTTC.

The J gene is TRBJ1-3, the V gene TRBV10-1; no clear D gene. The ends were cut back, 6 bases at V and 0 bases at J, with 9 bases in the middle. Germline V gives CDR1 WNHNN, CDR2 SYGVQD (reference sequence). The CDR3 spans 14 residues. The chain's CDR3 is CASRGRVSGNTIYF. The CDR3 DNA sequence: TGCGCCAGCAGAGGACGGGTCTCTGGAAACACCATATATTTT.

The chain links TRBV7-9 to TRBJ1-1; perhaps TRBD1 as D (6 bases). Trimming cost V 1 base and J 0 bases, with 15 bases left between them. Germline CDR1 SEHNR, CDR2 FQNEAQ (reference sequence). The CDR3 is made up of 17 amino acids. CDR3 region: CASSLGVPGAMNTEAFF. The CDR3, as DNA: TGTGCCAGCAGCTTAGGGGTGCCGGGGGCGATGAACACTGAAGCTTTCTTT.

The chain couples TRBV7-2 to TRBJ2-3; the D gene is possibly TRBD1 (5 bases). Trimming took off 5 bases at V and 4 bases at J, with 16 bases between the two ends. This CDR3 comprises 15 residues. Per the germline V gene, CDR1 is SGHTA and CDR2 is FQGNSA. CDR3 residues: CASSPALVRADTQYF. The DNA of the CDR3 is TGTGCCAGCAGCCCGGCTTTGGTCAGGGCAGATACGCAGTATTTT.

About this clone: At the DNA level, this CDR3 is encoded by other sequences in the same sample as well. The V gene is TRBV2, the J gene TRBJ1-5, with 10 bases lining up with TRBD1. J was trimmed by 7 bases and V by 10 bases; bases with no gene match: 10. CDR1 is SNHLY, CDR2 FYNNEI, per germline. The CDR3 extends over 14 amino acids. The CDR3 sequence is CATLRDRGGQPQHF. DNA for the CDR3: TGTGCCACCCTAAGGGACAGGGGAGGACAGCCCCAGCATTTT.

In its sample, this clone was seen once. This sample includes further DNA sequences coding for the same CDR3. The chain uses TRBV15 and TRBJ2-7; a possible D gene is TRBD2 (5 bases). V was cut by 0 bases and J by 4 bases, with 7 bases left in between. From germline, CDR1 is LNHNV and CDR2 YYDKDF (reference sequence). CDR3 length: 13 amino acids. The CDR3 here is CATSRESGYEQYF. CDR3 in DNA: TGTGCCACCAGCAGAGAGTCGGGATACGAGCAGTACTTC.

The V gene is TRBV6-6, the J gene TRBJ1-5; D is unresolved. V was pared by 4 bases and J by 7 bases, with 11 bases between. Germline CDR1 reads MNHNY; CDR2 reads SVGAGI (reference sequence). The CDR3 extends over 13 amino acids. CDR3 sequence (DNA): TGTGCCAGCAGTTCCCCGGGTGGCCAGCCCCAGCATTTT. Protein product: CASSSPGGQPQHF.

V is TRBV5-1 and J is TRBJ1-3; D remains ambiguous. Germline V CDR1 and CDR2: SGHRS, YFSETQ. There are 14 residues in the CDR3. The germline V and J ends were trimmed by 5 bases and 2 bases, with 11 bases remaining between them. The CDR3: CASRRSGAGNTIYF. The CDR3 DNA sequence: TGCGCCAGCAGACGCTCTGGGGCTGGAAACACCATATATTTT.

This clone was observed a single time. The chain carries TRBV7-9 and TRBJ1-2, with D uncertain. Germline V gene sequence: CDR1 SEHNR, CDR2 FQNEAQ (reference sequence). V dropped 2 bases and J dropped 4 bases, with 11 bases sitting between them. This CDR3 spans 14 amino acids. CDR3 in DNA: TGTGCCAGCAGCTTAAACGCAGTGAGCTATGGCTACACCTTC. As protein: CASSLNAVSYGYTF.

V gene TRBV19 combines with J gene TRBJ2-3; 9 bases line up with TRBD1. The germline CDR1 and CDR2 sequences are LNHDA and SQIVND (reference sequence). The CDR3 totals 15 residues. Unmatched junction bases numbered 6, after V lost 5 bases and J lost 3 bases. The CDR3 DNA reads TGTGCCAGTAGTTTCGCGACAGGGGGAACAGATACGCAGTATTTT. Protein product: CASSFATGGTDTQYF.

V usage is TRBV5-1 and J usage is TRBJ1-1; 7 nucleotides agree with TRBD1. J gave up 11 bases and V 4 bases, and 8 bases lay outside the gene matches. The CDR3 length is 12 residues. Germline CDR1 is SGHRS and CDR2 is YFSETQ. Here the CDR3 reads CASSQYTGEAFF. The CDR3 DNA is TGCGCCAGCAGCCAATATACAGGGGAGGCTTTCTTT.

This clone is a singleton in its sample. CDR3 amino acids: CASSLRTSGRGGNEQFF. The CDR3 DNA is TGCGCCAGCAGCTTACGGACTAGCGGGAGGGGAGGTAATGAGCAGTTCTTC. This chain joins TRBV5-1 and TRBJ2-1; 15 bases are a match to TRBD2. The germline V gene encodes CDR1 SGHRS and CDR2 YFSETQ. The V segment lost 2 bases and the J segment 7 bases; nucleotides outside the gene matches: 7. The CDR3 runs to 17 residues. The complete variable domain, with remaining parts taken from reference TRBV5-1 and TRBJ2-1, reads KAGVTQTPRYLIKTRGQQVTLSCSPISGHRSVSWYQQTPGQGLQFLFEYFSETQRNKGNFPGRFSGRQFSNSRSEMNVSTLELGDSALYLCASSLRTSGRGGNEQFFGPGTRLTVL.

Only a few counts were recorded for this clone. CDR3 sequence reads: CASSWSGGGTEAFF. The DNA for the CDR3 is TGTGCCAGCAGCTGGAGTGGGGGTGGCACTGAAGCTTTCTTT. The chain combines TRBV7-9 with TRBJ1-1; tentative D call: TRBD1 (5 bases). V was clipped by 4 bases and J by 4 bases, with 13 bases between them. Germline assignment: CDR1 SEHNR and CDR2 FQNEAQ (reference sequence). CDR3 length equals 14 residues.

About this clone itself: Other DNA sequences in this specimen translate into the identical CDR3. The chain joins TRBV18 to TRBJ2-7; D call uncertain. The CDR3 runs 13 residues. V was clipped by 0 bases and J by 4 bases, with 7 bases between them. Germline CDR1 reads KGHSH; CDR2 reads LQKENI. In DNA, the CDR3 is TGTGCCAGCTCACCACCGAGCTCGTACGAGCAGTACTTC. It specifies CASSPPSSYEQYF.

V usage is TRBV6-5 and J usage is TRBJ2-3; D gene ambiguous. The V end was cut by 0 bases, the J end by 8 bases, with 9 bases between. The CDR3 length is 13 residues. CDR1 and CDR2 (germline): MNHEY, SVGAGI. CDR3 in DNA: TGTGCCAGCAGTTACTCTAGCCTTGGTACGCAGTATTTT. Amino acid sequence: CASSYSSLGTQYF.

This clone was seen a few times. The genes are TRBV15 and TRBJ1-3, with D possibly matching TRBD1 (5 bases). Germline lookup yields CDR1 LNHNV and CDR2 YYDKDF (reference sequence). V lost 8 bases, J lost 4 bases, and 15 bases lay in between. The CDR3 covers 14 residues. This chain's CDR3 is CATAAGGSGNTIYF. CDR3 DNA: TGTGCCACCGCTGCGGGGGGATCAGGAAACACCATATATTTT.

The chain links TRBV9 to TRBJ2-7; 9 nucleotides agree with TRBD2. This CDR3 is 19 amino acids long. The ends lost 3 bases at V and 2 bases at J; junction bases unmatched: 18. The germline V gene encodes CDR1 SGDLS and CDR2 YYNGEE. CDR3 DNA sequence: TGTGCCAGCAGCGGAAAAGAGGCGGGAGGGCCCTATTCGACCTACGAGCAGTACTTC. Translating gives CASSGKEAGGPYSTYEQYF.

The chain couples TRBV27 to TRBJ2-3; the match to TRBD1 covers 9 bases. CDR1 is MNHEY and CDR2 is SMNVEV in the germline V gene (reference sequence). Trimming took 5 bases from V and 7 from J; bases not matched to a gene: 10. CDR3 length equals 15 residues. The CDR3 DNA reads TGTGCCAGCAGTGTTCGTGGACAGGGGAGTTATACGCAGTATTTT. Translating gives CASSVRGQGSYTQYF.

The J gene is TRBJ2-1, the V gene TRBV18; a weak D match, TRBD2 (6 bases). Germline V gives CDR1 KGHSH, CDR2 LQKENI. This CDR3 is 16 amino acids long. The V and J ends lost 6 bases and 1 base respectively, with 16 bases between them. The DNA for the CDR3 is TGTGCCAGCTCGTTCCAGGGAGGTAGATCCTACAATGAGCAGTTCTTC. Its protein product is CASSFQGGRSYNEQFF.

The chain combines TRBV28 with TRBJ2-7, with 10 bases matching TRBD2. The CDR3 sequence is 16 residues long. CDR1 MDHEN and CDR2 SYDVKM come from the germline V gene. J gave up 0 bases and V 6 bases, and 8 bases lay outside the gene matches. The CDR3 loop is CASSNLGTSDSYEQYF. CDR3 sequence (DNA): TGTGCCAGCAGCAACCTCGGGACTAGCGACTCCTACGAGCAGTACTTC.

The chain recombines TRBV5-1 with TRBJ2-7, with no clear D. Between the trimmed V and J ends, which lost 4 bases and 6 bases, there was a span of 17 bases. The CDR3 is 14 residues long. Germline values: CDR1 SGHRS, CDR2 YFSETQ. CDR3 in DNA: TGCGCCAGCAGCCTCGATCCGGGCGTACTCGAGCAGTACTTC. This gives the protein CASSLDPGVLEQYF.

CDR3 sequence: CASSLRPGGDYGYTF. Here the CDR3 DNA reads TGTGCCAGCAGTTTACGGCCAGGGGGGGACTATGGCTACACCTTC. The J gene is TRBJ1-2, the V gene TRBV28, with TRBD1 identical over 7 bases. After removal of 2 bases from V and 3 bases from J, the junction contained 6 bases not matched to a gene. This CDR3 has 15 residues. Germline CDR1 MDHEN, CDR2 SYDVKM.

The V gene is TRBV11-2, the J gene TRBJ2-3; no clear D gene. Germline CDR1 reads SGHAT; CDR2 reads FQNNGV. Trimming removed 1 base at V and 4 bases at J, with 3 bases between. The CDR3 contains 12 residues. CDR3 DNA: TGTGCCAGCAGCTTAGCCTCAGATACGCAGTATTTT. Protein: CASSLASDTQYF.

The chain recombines TRBV7-8 with TRBJ1-4; 7 bases line up with TRBD1. CDR1 is SGHVS and CDR2 is FQNEAQ in the germline V gene. The V segment lost 5 bases and the J segment 15 bases; nucleotides outside the gene matches: 9. CDR3 length: 12 residues. CDR3 in DNA: TGTGCCAGCAGCCCCCCGACAGGGCTTGTGTTTTTT. This sequence encodes CASSPPTGLVFF.

The chain recombines TRBV28 with TRBJ1-3, with 7 bases aligning to TRBD2. The end of the DNA is better explained by TRBJ2-2, so the J call may be wrong. Germline values: CDR1 MDHEN, CDR2 SYDVKM. The CDR3 has 15 residues. CDR3 protein: CASSTPGLNTGELFF. As DNA, the CDR3 is TGTGCCAGCAGTACTCCGGGACTAAACACCGGGGAGCTGTTTTTT.

The chain is built from TRBV27 and TRBJ1-2; weak D call: TRBD1 (6 bases). The CDR3 is made up of 15 amino acids. Germline V gene data show CDR1 as MNHEY and CDR2 as SMNVEV (reference sequence). V was shortened by 5 bases and J by 7 bases, with 20 bases between the two germline ends. CDR3 sequence reads: CASSNPGAGLSGYTF. The CDR3 nucleotides are TGTGCCAGCAGTAATCCGGGGGCCGGTCTTTCTGGCTACACCTTC.